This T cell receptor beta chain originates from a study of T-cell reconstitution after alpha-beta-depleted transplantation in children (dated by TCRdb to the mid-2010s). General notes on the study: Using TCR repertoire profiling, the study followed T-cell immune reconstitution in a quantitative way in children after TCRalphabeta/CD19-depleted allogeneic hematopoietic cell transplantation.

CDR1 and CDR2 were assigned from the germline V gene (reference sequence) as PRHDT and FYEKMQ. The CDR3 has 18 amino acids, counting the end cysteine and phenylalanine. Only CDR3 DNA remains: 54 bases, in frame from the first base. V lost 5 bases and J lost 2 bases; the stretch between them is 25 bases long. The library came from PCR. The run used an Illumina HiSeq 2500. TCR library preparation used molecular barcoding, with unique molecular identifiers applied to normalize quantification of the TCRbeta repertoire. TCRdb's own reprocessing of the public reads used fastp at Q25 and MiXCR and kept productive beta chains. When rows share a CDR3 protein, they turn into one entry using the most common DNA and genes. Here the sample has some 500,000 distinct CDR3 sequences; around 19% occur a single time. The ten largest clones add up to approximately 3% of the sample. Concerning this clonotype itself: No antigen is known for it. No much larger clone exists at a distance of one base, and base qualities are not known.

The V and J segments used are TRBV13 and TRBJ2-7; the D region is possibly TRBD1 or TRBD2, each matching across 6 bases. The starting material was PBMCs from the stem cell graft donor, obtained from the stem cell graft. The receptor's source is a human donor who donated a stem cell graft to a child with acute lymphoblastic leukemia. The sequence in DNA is TGTGCCAGCAGCCACGGCTATAGGAGGCCCCGGGGGCCCTACGAGCAGTACTTC. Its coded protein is CASSHGYRRPRGPYEQYF.